The rows below give T cell receptor beta chains drawn from one sample of a study of blood T cells in healthy people across ages. TCRdb reprocessed the 5' RACE reads via MiXCR and lists one record per CDR3 protein. This sample has 500,000 to 700,000 distinct CDR3 sequences, with less than 35% found just once. What was sequenced was blood. Every receptor here comes from an elderly woman in good health. Both conserved end residues are part of each CDR3. D genes are given only for firm matches. Clone size is not always given. Where it is, it says once, few, many or a class for expanded clones.

j_gene,abundance,len,d_gene,v_gene,CDR3aa,CDR3nt
TRBJ2-7,NA,18,NA,TRBV7-6,CASSLVGRQRGHYNEQYF,TGTGCCAGCAGCTTAGTAGGGCGCCAGCGGGGACACTACAATGAGCAGTACTTC
TRBJ2-1,many,15,TRBD2,TRBV3-1,CASSQTLAGGGEQFF,TGTGCCAGCAGCCAGACCCTAGCGGGGGGTGGCGAGCAGTTCTTC
TRBJ1-6,NA,14,TRBD1,TRBV12-3/TRBV12-4,CASRTGSYNSPLHF,TGTGCCAGCAGGACAGGGAGCTATAATTCACCCCTCCACTTT
TRBJ2-7,many,13,NA,TRBV24-1,CATRPQGSYEQYF,TGTGCCACCAGACCCCAGGGCTCCTACGAGCAGTACTTC
TRBJ2-3,once,16,NA,TRBV7-9,CASRPPERIGTHTQYF,TGTGCCAGCAGGCCCCCCGAACGGATTGGCACACATACGCAGTATTTT
TRBJ1-1,once,16,TRBD1,TRBV7-9,CASSPQGAVGNTEAFF,TGTGCCAGCAGCCCACAGGGGGCTGTAGGGAACACTGAAGCTTTCTTT
TRBJ2-1,many,13,NA,TRBV20-1,CSARGPGYNEQFF,TGCAGTGCTAGAGGACCCGGGTACAATGAGCAGTTCTTC
TRBJ1-1,few,13,NA,TRBV19,CASSTTGRAEAFF,TGTGCCAGTAGTACAACAGGGAGAGCTGAAGCTTTCTTT
TRBJ1-1,NA,13,NA,TRBV9,CASRDTGNTEAFF,TGTGCCAGCAGGGACACCGGGAACACTGAAGCTTTCTTT
TRBJ2-2,NA,16,TRBD2,TRBV7-2,CASSPLAGVSSGELFF,TGTGCCAGCAGCCCGCTAGCGGGGGTCTCTTCCGGGGAGCTGTTTTTT